This T cell receptor beta chain was sequenced for a study of shared clonotypes between healthy human individuals. CD8 cells classed as naive were CD45RO-negative and positively selected for CCR7, excluding terminally differentiated effector memory CD45RA+ cells. At the deep level, the assay was run. When replicate PCRs were run on sorted subsets, they used approximately 210 ng DNA, tens of thousands of T cell genomes. The data were produced by immunoSEQ multiplex PCR, yet TCRdb's version contains in-frame clones alone and is incomplete. Of some 630,000 clones detected, roughly 95% appear once; the ten largest clones hold roughly 0.12%. V was pared by 4 bases and J by 5 bases, with 1 base of the junction left unmatched. CDR1 and CDR2 (germline): SGHVS, FNYEAQ. This CDR3 contains 15 residues.

The sequenced sample was naive CD8+ T cells sorted from blood. This clonotype was obtained from a woman aged 30 to 39 in good health. This sequence joins TRBV7-6 and TRBJ2-2; 13 bases align to TRBD2. The CDR3 here is CASSWTSGSTGELFF. In DNA, the CDR3 is TGTGCCAGCAGCTGGACTAGCGGGAGTACCGGGGAGCTGTTTTTT.